This TCR beta chain was retrieved from a study of blood T cell repertoires in COVID-19. On the study more broadly: The samples span acute and convalescent COVID-19 from the United States, Italy and Spain. PBMCs, B-cell-depleted T cells, or T cells provided the cDNA or gDNA that made up the material.

Original handling: The assay estimated nucleated cells by amplifying reference gene primers. Measured with immunoSEQ multiplex PCR; TCRdb has only the in-frame clones, and not every one. V, J and clone size derive from that table, while D and trimming were established from the DNA sequence. The data hold under 200,000 clones, with 65% to 90% observed a single time. Germline V gene sequence: CDR1 LGHNA, CDR2 YSLEER. There are 16 residues in the CDR3. V was clipped by 0 bases and J by 6 bases, with 14 bases between them. This TCR derives from a human donor in a cohort sampled during active COVID-19. The V call is TRBV4-3, the J call TRBJ2-2; D may be TRBD2 (6 bases). The sequenced material came from peripheral blood. The CDR3 DNA follows: TGCGCCAGCAGCCAAGAAGTAGGAGGGTCCGCCGGGGAGCTGTTTTTT. It codes for CASSQEVGGSAGELFF.